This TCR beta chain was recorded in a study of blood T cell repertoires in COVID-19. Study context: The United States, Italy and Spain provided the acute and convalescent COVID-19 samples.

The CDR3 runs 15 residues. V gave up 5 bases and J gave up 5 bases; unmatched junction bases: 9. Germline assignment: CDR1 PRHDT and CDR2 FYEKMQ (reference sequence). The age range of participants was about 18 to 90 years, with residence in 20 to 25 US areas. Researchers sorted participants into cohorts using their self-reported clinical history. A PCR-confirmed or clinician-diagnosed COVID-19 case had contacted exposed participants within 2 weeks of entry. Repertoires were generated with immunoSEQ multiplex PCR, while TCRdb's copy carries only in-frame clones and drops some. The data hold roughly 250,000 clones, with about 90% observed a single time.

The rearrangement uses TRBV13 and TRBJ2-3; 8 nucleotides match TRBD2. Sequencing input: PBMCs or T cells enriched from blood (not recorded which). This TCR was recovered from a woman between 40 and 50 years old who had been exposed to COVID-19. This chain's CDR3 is CASSLPGLAGDTQYF. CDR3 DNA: TGTGCCAGCAGCCTACCCGGACTAGCTGGAGATACGCAGTATTTT.